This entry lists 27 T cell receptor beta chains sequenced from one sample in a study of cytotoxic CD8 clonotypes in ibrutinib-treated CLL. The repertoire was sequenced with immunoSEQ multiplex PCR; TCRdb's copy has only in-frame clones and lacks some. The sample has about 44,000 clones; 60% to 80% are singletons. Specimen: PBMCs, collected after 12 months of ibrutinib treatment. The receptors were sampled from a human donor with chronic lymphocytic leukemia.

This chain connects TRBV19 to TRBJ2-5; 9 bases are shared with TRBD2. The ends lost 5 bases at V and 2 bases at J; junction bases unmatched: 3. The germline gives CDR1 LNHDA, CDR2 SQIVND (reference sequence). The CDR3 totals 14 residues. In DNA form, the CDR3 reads TGTGCCAGTAGTGCTACTAGCGGGCAAGAGACCCAGTACTTC. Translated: CASSATSGQETQYF. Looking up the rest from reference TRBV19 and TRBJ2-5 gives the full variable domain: DGGITQSPKYLFRKEGQNVTLSCEQNLNHDAMYWYRQDPGQGLRLIYYSQIVNDFQKGDIAEGYSVSREKKESFPLTVTSAQKNPTAFYLCASSATSGQETQYFGPGTRLLVL.

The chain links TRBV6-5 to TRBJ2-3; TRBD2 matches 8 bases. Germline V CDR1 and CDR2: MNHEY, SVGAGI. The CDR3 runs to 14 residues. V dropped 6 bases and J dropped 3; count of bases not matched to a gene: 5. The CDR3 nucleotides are TGTGCCAGCAGCCCCGGGACTAGAACAGATACGCAGTATTTT. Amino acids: CASSPGTRTDTQYF.

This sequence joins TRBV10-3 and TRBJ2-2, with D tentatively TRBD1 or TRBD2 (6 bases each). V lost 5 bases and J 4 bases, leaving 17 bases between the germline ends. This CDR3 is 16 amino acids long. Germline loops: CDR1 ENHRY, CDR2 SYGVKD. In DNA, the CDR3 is TGTGCCATCAGTCCTTCTGGGGGGCGTGCCACCGGGGAGCTGTTTTTT. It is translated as CAISPSGGRATGELFF.

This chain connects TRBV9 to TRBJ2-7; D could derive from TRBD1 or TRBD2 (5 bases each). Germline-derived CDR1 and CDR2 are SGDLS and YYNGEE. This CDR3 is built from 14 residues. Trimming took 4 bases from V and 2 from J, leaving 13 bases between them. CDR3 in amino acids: CASSPRDRTYEQYF. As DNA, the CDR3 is TGTGCCAGCAGCCCCCGGGACCGAACCTACGAGCAGTACTTC.

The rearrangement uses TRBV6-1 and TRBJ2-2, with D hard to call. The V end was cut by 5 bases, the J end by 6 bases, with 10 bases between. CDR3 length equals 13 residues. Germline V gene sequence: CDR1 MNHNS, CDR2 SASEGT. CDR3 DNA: TGTGCCAGCAGTCGTACAGCTCCCGGGGAGCTGTTTTTT. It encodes CASSRTAPGELFF.

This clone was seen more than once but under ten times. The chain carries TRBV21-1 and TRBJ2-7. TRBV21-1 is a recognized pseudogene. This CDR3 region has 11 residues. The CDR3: CASSKGGEQYF. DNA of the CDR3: TGTGCCAGCAGCAAAGGGGGCGAGCAGTACTTC.

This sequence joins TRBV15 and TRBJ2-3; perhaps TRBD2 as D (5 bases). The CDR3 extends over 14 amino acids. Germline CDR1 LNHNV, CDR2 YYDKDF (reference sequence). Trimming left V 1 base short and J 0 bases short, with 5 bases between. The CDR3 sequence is CATSRGLSTDTQYF. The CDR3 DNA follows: TGTGCCACCAGCAGAGGACTAAGCACAGATACGCAGTATTTT. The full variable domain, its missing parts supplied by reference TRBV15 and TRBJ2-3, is DAMVIQNPRYQVTQFGKPVTLSCSQTLNHNVMYWYQQKSSQAPKLLFHYYDKDFNNEADTPDNFQSRRPNTSFCFLDIRSPGLGDTAMYLCATSRGLSTDTQYFGPGTRLTVL.

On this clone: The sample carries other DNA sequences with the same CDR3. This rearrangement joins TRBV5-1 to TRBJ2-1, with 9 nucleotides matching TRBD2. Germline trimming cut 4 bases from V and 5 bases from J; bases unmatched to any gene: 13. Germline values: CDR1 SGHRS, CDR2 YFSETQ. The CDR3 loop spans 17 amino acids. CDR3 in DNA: TGCGCCAGCAGCACCTCCTCCCTAGCGGGATCCGACAATGAGCAGTTCTTC. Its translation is CASSTSSLAGSDNEQFF.

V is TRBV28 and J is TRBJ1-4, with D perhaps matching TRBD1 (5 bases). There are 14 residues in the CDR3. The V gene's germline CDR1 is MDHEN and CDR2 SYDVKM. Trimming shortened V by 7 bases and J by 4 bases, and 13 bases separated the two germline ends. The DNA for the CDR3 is TGTGCCAGCACCAGGGCAGGTGGTAATGAAAAACTGTTTTTT. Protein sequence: CASTRAGGNEKLFF.

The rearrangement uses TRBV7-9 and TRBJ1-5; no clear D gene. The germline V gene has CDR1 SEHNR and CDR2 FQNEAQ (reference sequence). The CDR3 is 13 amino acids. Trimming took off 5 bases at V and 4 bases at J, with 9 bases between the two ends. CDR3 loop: CASSAGVNQPQHF. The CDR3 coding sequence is TGTGCCAGCAGCGCCGGGGTAAATCAGCCCCAGCATTTT.

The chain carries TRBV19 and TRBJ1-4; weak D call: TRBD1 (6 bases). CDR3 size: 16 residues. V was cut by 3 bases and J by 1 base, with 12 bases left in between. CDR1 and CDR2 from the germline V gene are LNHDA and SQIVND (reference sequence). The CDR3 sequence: CASSIFQGKTNEKLFF. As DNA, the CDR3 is TGTGCCAGTAGTATTTTCCAGGGGAAAACTAATGAAAAACTGTTTTTT. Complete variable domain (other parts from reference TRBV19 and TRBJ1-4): DGGITQSPKYLFRKEGQNVTLSCEQNLNHDAMYWYRQDPGQGLRLIYYSQIVNDFQKGDIAEGYSVSREKKESFPLTVTSAQKNPTAFYLCASSIFQGKTNEKLFFGSGTQLSVL.

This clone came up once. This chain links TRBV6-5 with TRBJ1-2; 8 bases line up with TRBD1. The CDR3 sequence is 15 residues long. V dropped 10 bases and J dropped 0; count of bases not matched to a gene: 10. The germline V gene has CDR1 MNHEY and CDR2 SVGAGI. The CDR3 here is CATRDRSQANYGYTF. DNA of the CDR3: TGTGCCACCCGGGACAGGAGCCAAGCTAACTATGGCTACACCTTC.

CDR3 residues: CASSDGQLAGGLTKQYF. The CDR3 DNA reads as TGCGCCAGCAGCGACGGACAGTTAGCGGGAGGGCTTACCAAGCAGTACTTC. The rearrangement joins TRBV5-1 to TRBJ2-7, with TRBD2 matching 11 bases. The length of the CDR3 is 17 residues. Germline V lookup: CDR1 SGHRS, CDR2 YFSETQ. V gave up 4 bases and J gave up 8 bases; unmatched junction bases: 17.

This CDR3 is CASKKTGSNQPQHF. CDR3 nucleotides: TGTGCCAGCAAGAAGACCGGATCCAATCAGCCCCAGCATTTT. The rearrangement links TRBV27 to TRBJ1-5; D remains ambiguous. The CDR3 is 14 amino acids. V lost 7 bases, J lost 3 bases, and 13 bases lay in between. CDR1 is MNHEY, CDR2 SMNVEV, per germline (reference sequence).

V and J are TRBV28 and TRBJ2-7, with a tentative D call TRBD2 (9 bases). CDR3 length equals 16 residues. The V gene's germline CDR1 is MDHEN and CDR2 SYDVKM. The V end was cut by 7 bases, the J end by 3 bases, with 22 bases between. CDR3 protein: CASNTQGAGGRYEQYF. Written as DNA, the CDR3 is TGTGCCAGCAATACCCAGGGGGCGGGAGGGCGCTACGAGCAGTACTTC.

CDR3 nucleotides: TGTGCCAGCAGCCCCGGACTAGCGGTCGCACCTAGCACAGATACGCAGTATTTT. Translation: CASSPGLAVAPSTDTQYF. V is TRBV9 and J is TRBJ2-3, with 10 bases fitting TRBD2. CDR1 is SGDLS, CDR2 YYNGEE, per germline. The CDR3 runs 18 residues. V shed 4 bases, J shed 0 bases, and the junction held 11 bases outside the gene matches.

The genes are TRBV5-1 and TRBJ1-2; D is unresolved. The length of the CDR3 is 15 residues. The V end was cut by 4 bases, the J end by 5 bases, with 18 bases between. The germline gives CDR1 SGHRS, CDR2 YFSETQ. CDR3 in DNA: TGCGCCAGCAGCCCCGATTGGGCGCAAGGGTATGGCTACACCTTC. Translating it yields CASSPDWAQGYGYTF.

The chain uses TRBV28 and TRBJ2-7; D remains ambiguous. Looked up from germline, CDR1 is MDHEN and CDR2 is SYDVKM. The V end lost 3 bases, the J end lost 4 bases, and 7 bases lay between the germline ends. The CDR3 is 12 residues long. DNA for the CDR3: TGTGCCAGCAGTTTGTATTGGTACGAGCAGTACTTC. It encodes CASSLYWYEQYF.

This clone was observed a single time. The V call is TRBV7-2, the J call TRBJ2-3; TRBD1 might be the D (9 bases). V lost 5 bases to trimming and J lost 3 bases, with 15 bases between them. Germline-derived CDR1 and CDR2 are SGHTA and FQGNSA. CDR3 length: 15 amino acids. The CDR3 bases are TGTGCCAGCAGCCCGGGGGGGACAGGGACAGATACGCAGTATTTT. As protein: CASSPGGTGTDTQYF.

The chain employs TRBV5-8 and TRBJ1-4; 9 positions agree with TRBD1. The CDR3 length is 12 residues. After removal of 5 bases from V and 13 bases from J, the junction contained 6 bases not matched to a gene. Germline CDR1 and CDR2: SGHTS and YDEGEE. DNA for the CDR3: TGTGCCAGCAGTTCGGCGGACAGGGGACTGTTTTTT. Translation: CASSSADRGLFF.

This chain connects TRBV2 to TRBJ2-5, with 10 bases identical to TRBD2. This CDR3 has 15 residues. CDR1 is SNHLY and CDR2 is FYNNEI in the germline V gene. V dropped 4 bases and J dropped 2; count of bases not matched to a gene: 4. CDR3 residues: CASSGISGRQETQYF. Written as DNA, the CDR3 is TGTGCCAGCAGTGGCATTAGCGGGAGGCAAGAGACCCAGTACTTC.

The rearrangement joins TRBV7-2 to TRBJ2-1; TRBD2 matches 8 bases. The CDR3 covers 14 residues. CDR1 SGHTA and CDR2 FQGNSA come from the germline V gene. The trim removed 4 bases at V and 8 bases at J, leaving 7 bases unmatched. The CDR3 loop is CASSSTGGIDEQFF. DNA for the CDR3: TGTGCCAGCAGCTCCACGGGAGGGATAGATGAGCAGTTCTTC.

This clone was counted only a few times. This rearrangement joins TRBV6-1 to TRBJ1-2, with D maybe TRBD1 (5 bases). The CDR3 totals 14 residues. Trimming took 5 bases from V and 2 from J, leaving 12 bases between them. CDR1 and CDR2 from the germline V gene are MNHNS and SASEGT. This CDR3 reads CASSPRESNYGYTF. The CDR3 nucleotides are TGTGCCAGCAGTCCCAGGGAATCCAACTATGGCTACACCTTC.

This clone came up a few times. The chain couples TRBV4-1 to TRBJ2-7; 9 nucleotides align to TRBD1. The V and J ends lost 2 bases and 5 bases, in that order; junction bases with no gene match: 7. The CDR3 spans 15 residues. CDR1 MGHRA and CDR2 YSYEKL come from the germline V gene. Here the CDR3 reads CASSQPGQGADEQYF. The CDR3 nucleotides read TGCGCCAGCAGCCAACCGGGACAGGGTGCTGACGAGCAGTACTTC.

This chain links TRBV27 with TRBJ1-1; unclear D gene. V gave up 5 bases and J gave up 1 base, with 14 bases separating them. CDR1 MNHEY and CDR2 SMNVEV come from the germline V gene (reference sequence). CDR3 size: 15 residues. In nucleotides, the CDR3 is TGTGCCAGCAGTCCCCCGAGCAAGACGAACACTGAAGCTTTCTTT. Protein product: CASSPPSKTNTEAFF.

The CDR3 protein is CASSPQSGVSGELFF. The CDR3 bases are TGTGCCAGCTCACCACAGTCGGGGGTATCCGGGGAGCTGTTTTTT. The gene calls are TRBV18 and TRBJ2-2; possibly TRBD2 for D (6 bases). The germline CDR1 and CDR2 sequences are KGHSH and LQKENI. This CDR3 comprises 15 residues. The ends were cut back, 1 base at V and 6 bases at J, with 12 bases in the middle. The full variable domain, rest sourced from reference TRBV18 and TRBJ2-2, is NAGVMQNPRHLVRRRGQEARLRCSPMKGHSHVYWYRQLPEEGLKFMVYLQKENIIDESGMPKERFSAEFPKEGPSILRIQQVVRGDSAAYFCASSPQSGVSGELFFGEGSRLTVL.

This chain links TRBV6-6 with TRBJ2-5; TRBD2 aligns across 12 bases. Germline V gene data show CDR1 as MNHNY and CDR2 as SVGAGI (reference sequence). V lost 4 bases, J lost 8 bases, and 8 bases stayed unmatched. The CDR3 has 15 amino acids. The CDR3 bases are TGTGCCAGCAGTTCGCGAGGACTAGCGGGGATAACCCAGTACTTC. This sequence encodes CASSSRGLAGITQYF.